This T cell receptor beta chain stems from a study of T cell responses to AZD1222 COVID-19 vaccine. Findings and limits, study-wide: Repertoire sampling happened only post peak T cell response.

Clones were read by immunoSEQ multiplex PCR, and TCRdb kept only the in-frame ones, dropping some. Among around 150,000 clones listed, 90% to 95% were seen once. The CDR3 contains 15 residues. The germline gives CDR1 SGDLS, CDR2 YYNGEE. V was cut by 2 bases and J by 5 bases, with 16 bases left in between. About this clone: What it recognizes is unknown.

The TCR was taken from an adult in good health. The chain has TRBV9 and TRBJ1-1; D perhaps matches TRBD1 (5 bases). Specimen: peripheral blood, collected on day 0 of AZD1222 vaccination. The CDR3 loop reads CASSVGVSMGTEAFF. As DNA, the CDR3 is TGTGCCAGCAGCGTGGGGGTCAGCATGGGGACTGAAGCTTTCTTT.